The sequence of this TCR beta chain was determined in a study of metastatic and nonmetastatic thyroid tumors. V lost 5 bases and J lost 6; bases outside the gene matches: 8. The CDR3 extends over 16 amino acids. Germline V CDR1 and CDR2: MDHEN, SYDVKM. TCRdb re-called the PCR reads via MiXCR. Of approximately 74,000 clones listed, approximately 15% were seen once; the top ten hold about 7%. This clone was seen ten or more times. This may arise from a read error, as a much more abundant clone is one base away. Each patient went into thyroid surgery without having received any treatment. This TCR was sampled from a male donor with papillary thyroid cancer or a benign thyroid nodule (not recorded which). Some clones in this sample may be carry-over from other donors' samples. Specimen: blood. This chain links TRBV28 with TRBJ2-2; 11 bases are shared with TRBD2. The CDR3 reads CASSPRTSGFPGELFF. CDR3 DNA sequence: TGTGCCAGCAGTCCCCGGACTAGCGGGTTCCCCGGGGAGCTGTTTTTT.